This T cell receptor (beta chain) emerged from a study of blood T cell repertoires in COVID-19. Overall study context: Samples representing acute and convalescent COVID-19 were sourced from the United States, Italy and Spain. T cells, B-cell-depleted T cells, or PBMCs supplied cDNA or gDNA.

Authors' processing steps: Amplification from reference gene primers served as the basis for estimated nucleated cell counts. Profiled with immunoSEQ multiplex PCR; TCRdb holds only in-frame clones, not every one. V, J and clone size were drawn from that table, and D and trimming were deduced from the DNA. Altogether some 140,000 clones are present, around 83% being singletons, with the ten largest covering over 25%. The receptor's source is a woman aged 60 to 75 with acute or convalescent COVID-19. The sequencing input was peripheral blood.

CDR3 sequence reads: CASTSSGVPNEQFF. The CDR3 nucleotides read TGTGCCAGCACCTCTAGCGGGGTTCCCAATGAGCAGTTCTTC. V and J are TRBV27 and TRBJ2-1; TRBD2 matches 9 bases. In germline, CDR1 is MNHEY, CDR2 SMNVEV (reference sequence). Trimming cost V 7 bases and J 6 bases; bases outside gene matches: 7. The CDR3 spans 14 residues.